The 16 T cell receptor beta chains listed next were all sequenced from one sample in a study of T cells in Graves' hyperthyroidism and ophthalmopathy. The CDR3 regions of TCR beta were amplified from RNA transcripts. Carried out on the TCR CDR3, a first-round RT-PCR used the HTBI primer set. TCRdb passed the multiplex PCR reads through MiXCR, listing each CDR3 protein once. Among hundreds of thousands of distinct CDR3 sequences listed, around 15% were seen once. Sequencing was carried out using blood. The receptor source for this set is a woman aged 18-35 years with Graves' hyperthyroidism.

This clonotype came up many times. The chain has TRBV18 and TRBJ2-7; a weak D match, TRBD1 (6 bases). The germline V and J ends were trimmed by 3 bases and 3 bases, with 12 bases remaining between them. The CDR3 length is 14 residues. Germline V lookup: CDR1 KGHSH, CDR2 LQKENI. The DNA for the CDR3 is TGTGCCAGCTCACCCCGGACAGAACGCTACGAGCAGTACTTC. It is translated as CASSPRTERYEQYF. Using reference TRBV18 and TRBJ2-7 for the parts outside the CDR3, the full variable domain is NAGVMQNPRHLVRRRGQEARLRCSPMKGHSHVYWYRQLPEEGLKFMVYLQKENIIDESGMPKERFSAEFPKEGPSILRIQQVVRGDSAAYFCASSPRTERYEQYFGPGTRLTVT.

The V and J genes are TRBV20-1 and TRBJ2-1, with 7 positions matching TRBD2. The J call may be mistaken, given a closer DNA end match to TRBJ2-7. From germline, CDR1 is DFQATT and CDR2 SNEGSKA (reference sequence). The CDR3 length is 17 residues. The CDR3, as DNA: TGCAGTGCCGCCTTGTGGACTAGAGTCCCCGAATACAATGAGCAGTACTTC. Translated, it gives CSAALWTRVPEYNEQYF.

This chain connects TRBV27 to TRBJ1-1; TRBD1 agrees at 9 bases. The CDR3 contains 14 residues. Germline values: CDR1 MNHEY, CDR2 SMNVEV (reference sequence). V gave up 6 bases and J gave up 4 bases; unmatched junction bases: 6. The CDR3 loop is CASRATGGITEAFF. CDR3 DNA: TGTGCCAGCAGGGCTACAGGGGGCATCACTGAAGCTTTCTTT.

The chain carries TRBV5-1 and TRBJ2-1, with D unclear. The CDR3 spans 12 residues. The V gene's germline CDR1 is SGHRS and CDR2 YFSETQ. V lost 2 bases to trimming and J lost 4 bases, with 4 bases between them. The chain's CDR3 is CASSFNYNEQFF. The CDR3 DNA follows: TGCGCCAGCAGCTTTAATTACAATGAGCAGTTCTTC.

This clonotype was recorded at least ten times. The chain carries TRBV4-1 and TRBJ1-5, with TRBD1 as a possible D gene (5 bases). The CDR3 spans 15 residues. V lost 1 base to trimming and J lost 4 bases, with 11 bases between them. From germline, CDR1 is MGHRA and CDR2 YSYEKL. CDR3 sequence (DNA): TGCGCCAGCAGCCAAGGGAGGGGTGGGAATCAGCCCCAGCATTTT. This gives the protein CASSQGRGGNQPQHF.

This clonotype came up many times. This chain uses TRBV18 with TRBJ2-7; D is perhaps TRBD1 (6 bases). CDR1 KGHSH and CDR2 LQKENI come from the germline V gene. V lost 4 bases and J lost 0, with 10 bases in between. The CDR3 sequence is 14 residues long. CDR3 amino acids: CASSLDSLSYEQYF. DNA of the CDR3: TGTGCCAGCTCACTGGACAGCCTCTCCTACGAGCAGTACTTC. Drawing the rest from reference TRBV18 and TRBJ2-7, the complete variable domain is NAGVMQNPRHLVRRRGQEARLRCSPMKGHSHVYWYRQLPEEGLKFMVYLQKENIIDESGMPKERFSAEFPKEGPSILRIQQVVRGDSAAYFCASSLDSLSYEQYFGPGTRLTVT.

This clonotype came up many times. The chain employs TRBV3-1 and TRBJ2-1, with 12 bases identical to TRBD1. This CDR3 region has 20 residues. CDR1 and CDR2 from the germline V gene are LGHDT and YNNKEL (reference sequence). V trimming: 0 bases; J trimming: 6 bases; junction bases outside the gene matches: 15. CDR3: CASSQEFLEEPGQGANEQFF. As DNA, the CDR3 is TGTGCCAGCAGCCAAGAATTTCTCGAGGAACCGGGACAGGGGGCCAATGAGCAGTTCTTC.

Ten or more counts support this clonotype. V is TRBV7-2 and J is TRBJ2-6, with D unresolved. V was pared by 5 bases and J by 1 base, with 9 bases between. CDR1 is SGHTA, CDR2 FQGNSA, per germline. This CDR3 region has 15 residues. CDR3 sequence reads: CASSPTESGANVLTF. Written as DNA, the CDR3 is TGTGCCAGCAGCCCCACGGAATCTGGGGCCAACGTCCTGACTTTC.

Only a few counts were recorded for this clonotype. V and J are TRBV12-3 or TRBV12-4 and TRBJ1-2, with 9 bases lining up with TRBD1. The ends lost 5 bases at V and 6 bases at J; junction bases unmatched: 10. The CDR3 contains 15 residues. CDR3 protein: CASSLRTGDHNGYTF. The CDR3 coding sequence is TGTGCCAGCAGTCTGAGGACAGGGGACCATAATGGCTACACCTTC.

This clonotype was seen a few times. The chain recombines TRBV29-1 with TRBJ2-2, with 12 nucleotides matching TRBD2. The germline CDR1 and CDR2 sequences are SQVTM and ANQGSEA. V gave up 2 bases and J gave up 5 bases; unmatched junction bases: 3. The CDR3 contains 15 residues. The CDR3 sequence: CSVERLAGVTGELFF. DNA of the CDR3: TGCAGCGTTGAACGACTAGCGGGGGTAACCGGGGAGCTGTTTTTT.

At least ten counts were recorded for this clonotype. V usage is TRBV4-3 and J usage is TRBJ1-2, with TRBD1 matching 12 bases. The CDR3 is made up of 14 amino acids. Germline V CDR1 and CDR2: LGHNA, YSLEER. Trimming cost V 5 bases and J 11 bases; bases outside gene matches: 9. The CDR3 coding sequence is TGCGCCAGCAGCGCGGGACAGGGGGCGAGAGGTTACACCTTC. The encoded protein is CASSAGQGARGYTF.

In its sample, this clonotype was seen many times. This chain connects TRBV3-1 to TRBJ2-1, with TRBD2 as a possible D gene (6 bases). There are 14 residues in the CDR3. V was cut by 1 base and J by 7 bases, with 11 bases left in between. CDR1 and CDR2 (germline): LGHDT, YNNKEL (reference sequence). CDR3 amino acids: CASSQGLGRNEQFF. Written as DNA, the CDR3 is TGTGCCAGCAGCCAAGGACTAGGGCGGAATGAGCAGTTCTTC.

This clonotype has ten or more counts. One junction end disagrees with the germline gene, perhaps due to a read error. V and J are TRBV18 and TRBJ2-1; TRBD1 aligns across 7 bases. CDR1 is KGHSH and CDR2 is LQKENI in the germline V gene. The CDR3 totals 15 residues. The CDR3 protein is CASSPQGFTYNEQFF. CDR3 in DNA: TGTGCCAGCTCTCCACAGGGGTTTACCTACAATGAGCAGTTCTTC.

This clonotype was detected only a few times. CDR3 loop: CASYSSGGEQFF. As DNA, the CDR3 is TGTGCCAGCTATAGTAGTGGTGGTGAGCAGTTCTTC. This chain joins TRBV27 and TRBJ2-1; D call uncertain. CDR1 MNHEY and CDR2 SMNVEV come from the germline V gene (reference sequence). The CDR3 length is 12 residues. Between the trimmed V and J ends, which lost 8 bases and 9 bases, there was a span of 14 bases.

This clonotype was counted ten times or more. The V and J genes are TRBV20-1 and TRBJ1-5; tentative D call: TRBD1 (5 bases). V lost 3 bases, J lost 8 bases, and 17 bases lay in between. Germline CDR1 reads DFQATT; CDR2 reads SNEGSKA (reference sequence). This CDR3 spans 14 amino acids. The DNA of the CDR3 is TGCAGTGCTAGGGTGTTAGGAGGGACGGAGCCCCAGCATTTT. It specifies CSARVLGGTEPQHF.

This clonotype was counted ten times or more. The chain recombines TRBV6-1 with TRBJ2-7; D gene unclear. The germline CDR1 and CDR2 sequences are MNHNS and SASEGT. The CDR3 extends over 14 amino acids. The V gene lost 5 bases and the J gene lost 0 bases, with 11 bases spanning the gap. The CDR3 DNA is TGTGCCAGCAGTTTCAGGATTAGCTCCTACGAGCAGTACTTC. It yields the protein CASSFRISSYEQYF.